This is a list of T cell receptor beta chains from one sample in a study of CXCR3-negative and CXCR3-positive naive CD8 T cells. TCRdb reprocessed the 5' RACE reads, keeping one entry per CDR3 protein, no DNA. Reported are about 130,000 distinct CDR3 sequences; the ten largest clones contain around 0.62%. The material sequenced was naive CXCR3+ CD8+ T cells from blood. The receptors here all came from a human donor in good health. Some clones in this sample may be carry-over from other donors' samples. CDR3s include the opening cysteine and the closing phenylalanine or tryptophan.

v_gene: TRBV27; j_gene: TRBJ2-7; CDR3aa: CASSRTGSYEQYF
v_gene: TRBV6-2/TRBV6-3; j_gene: TRBJ2-2; CDR3aa: CASSQGDEMNTGELFF
v_gene: TRBV28; j_gene: TRBJ2-7; CDR3aa: CASMSEIGGAMKQYF
v_gene: TRBV9; j_gene: TRBJ2-7; CDR3aa: CASSPGLGLSYEQYF
v_gene: TRBV20-1; j_gene: TRBJ1-1; CDR3aa: CSARDRLNTEAFF
v_gene: TRBV5-1; j_gene: TRBJ2-5; CDR3aa: CASSSRLADGETQYF
v_gene: TRBV11-3; j_gene: TRBJ2-3; CDR3aa: CASSLGRGQHTDTQYF
v_gene: TRBV27; j_gene: TRBJ2-1; CDR3aa: CASMPGTTRNEQFF
v_gene: TRBV29-1; j_gene: TRBJ1-1; CDR3aa: CSVTTDVNTEAFF
v_gene: TRBV27; j_gene: TRBJ1-1; CDR3aa: CASSPLGQDKPVAFF
v_gene: TRBV6-5; j_gene: TRBJ2-7; CDR3aa: CASRIQGSSYEQYF
v_gene: TRBV18; j_gene: TRBJ2-7; CDR3aa: CASSEETSATYEQYF
v_gene: TRBV20-1; j_gene: TRBJ2-7; CDR3aa: CSGRGPGDLWEQYF
v_gene: TRBV7-9; j_gene: TRBJ1-1; CDR3aa: CASSSDGGNTEAFF
v_gene: TRBV12-5; j_gene: TRBJ1-5; CDR3aa: CASGLVRSNQPQHF
v_gene: TRBV9; j_gene: TRBJ2-7; CDR3aa: CASSVQDRGPHEQYF
v_gene: TRBV14; j_gene: TRBJ2-1; CDR3aa: CASSQVGTNSYNEQFF
v_gene: TRBV7-6; j_gene: TRBJ2-3; CDR3aa: CASSQLADTQYF
v_gene: TRBV21-1; j_gene: TRBJ2-3; CDR3aa: CASVPRDRVAIRNTQYF
v_gene: TRBV28; j_gene: TRBJ2-7; CDR3aa: CASSFRLAGVLYEQYF
v_gene: TRBV25-1; j_gene: TRBJ1-1; CDR3aa: CASRTGLHTEAFF
v_gene: TRBV12-3/TRBV12-4; j_gene: TRBJ2-2; CDR3aa: CASSWAGELFF
v_gene: TRBV7-2; j_gene: TRBJ2-5; CDR3aa: CASSKGTSGRAGQETQYF